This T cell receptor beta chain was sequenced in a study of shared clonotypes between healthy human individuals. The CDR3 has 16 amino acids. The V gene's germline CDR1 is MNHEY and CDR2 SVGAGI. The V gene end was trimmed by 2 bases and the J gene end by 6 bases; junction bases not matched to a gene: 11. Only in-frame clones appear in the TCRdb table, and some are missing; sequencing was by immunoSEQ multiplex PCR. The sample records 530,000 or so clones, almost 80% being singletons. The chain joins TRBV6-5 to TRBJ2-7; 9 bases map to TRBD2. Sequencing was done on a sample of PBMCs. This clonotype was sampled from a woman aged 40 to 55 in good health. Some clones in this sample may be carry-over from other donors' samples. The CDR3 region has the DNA TGTGCCAGCAGTTACGCCTTAGCGGGAGTGCCAGCCGAGCAGTACTTC. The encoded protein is CASSYALAGVPAEQYF.